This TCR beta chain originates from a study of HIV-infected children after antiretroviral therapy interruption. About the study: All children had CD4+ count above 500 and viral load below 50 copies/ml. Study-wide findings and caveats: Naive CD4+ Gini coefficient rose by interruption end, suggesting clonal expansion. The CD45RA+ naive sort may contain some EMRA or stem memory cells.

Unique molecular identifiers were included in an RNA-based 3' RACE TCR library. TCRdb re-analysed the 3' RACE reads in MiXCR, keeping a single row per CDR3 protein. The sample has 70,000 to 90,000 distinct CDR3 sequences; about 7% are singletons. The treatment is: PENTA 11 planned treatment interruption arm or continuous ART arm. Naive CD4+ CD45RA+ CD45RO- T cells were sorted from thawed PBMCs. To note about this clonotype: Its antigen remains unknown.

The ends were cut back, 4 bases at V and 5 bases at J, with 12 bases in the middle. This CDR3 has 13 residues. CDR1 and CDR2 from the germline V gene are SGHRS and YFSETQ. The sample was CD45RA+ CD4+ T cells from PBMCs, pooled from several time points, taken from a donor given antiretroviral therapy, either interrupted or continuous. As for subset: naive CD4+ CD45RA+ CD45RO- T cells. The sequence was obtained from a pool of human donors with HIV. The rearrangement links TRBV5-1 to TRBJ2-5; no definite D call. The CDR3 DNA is TGCGCCAGCAGCCAGACCGGTTATGAGACCCAGTACTTC. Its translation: CASSQTGYETQYF. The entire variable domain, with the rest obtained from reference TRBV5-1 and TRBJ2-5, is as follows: KAGVTQTPRYLIKTRGQQVTLSCSPISGHRSVSWYQQTPGQGLQFLFEYFSETQRNKGNFPGRFSGRQFSNSRSEMNVSTLELGDSALYLCASSQTGYETQYFGPGTRLLVL.